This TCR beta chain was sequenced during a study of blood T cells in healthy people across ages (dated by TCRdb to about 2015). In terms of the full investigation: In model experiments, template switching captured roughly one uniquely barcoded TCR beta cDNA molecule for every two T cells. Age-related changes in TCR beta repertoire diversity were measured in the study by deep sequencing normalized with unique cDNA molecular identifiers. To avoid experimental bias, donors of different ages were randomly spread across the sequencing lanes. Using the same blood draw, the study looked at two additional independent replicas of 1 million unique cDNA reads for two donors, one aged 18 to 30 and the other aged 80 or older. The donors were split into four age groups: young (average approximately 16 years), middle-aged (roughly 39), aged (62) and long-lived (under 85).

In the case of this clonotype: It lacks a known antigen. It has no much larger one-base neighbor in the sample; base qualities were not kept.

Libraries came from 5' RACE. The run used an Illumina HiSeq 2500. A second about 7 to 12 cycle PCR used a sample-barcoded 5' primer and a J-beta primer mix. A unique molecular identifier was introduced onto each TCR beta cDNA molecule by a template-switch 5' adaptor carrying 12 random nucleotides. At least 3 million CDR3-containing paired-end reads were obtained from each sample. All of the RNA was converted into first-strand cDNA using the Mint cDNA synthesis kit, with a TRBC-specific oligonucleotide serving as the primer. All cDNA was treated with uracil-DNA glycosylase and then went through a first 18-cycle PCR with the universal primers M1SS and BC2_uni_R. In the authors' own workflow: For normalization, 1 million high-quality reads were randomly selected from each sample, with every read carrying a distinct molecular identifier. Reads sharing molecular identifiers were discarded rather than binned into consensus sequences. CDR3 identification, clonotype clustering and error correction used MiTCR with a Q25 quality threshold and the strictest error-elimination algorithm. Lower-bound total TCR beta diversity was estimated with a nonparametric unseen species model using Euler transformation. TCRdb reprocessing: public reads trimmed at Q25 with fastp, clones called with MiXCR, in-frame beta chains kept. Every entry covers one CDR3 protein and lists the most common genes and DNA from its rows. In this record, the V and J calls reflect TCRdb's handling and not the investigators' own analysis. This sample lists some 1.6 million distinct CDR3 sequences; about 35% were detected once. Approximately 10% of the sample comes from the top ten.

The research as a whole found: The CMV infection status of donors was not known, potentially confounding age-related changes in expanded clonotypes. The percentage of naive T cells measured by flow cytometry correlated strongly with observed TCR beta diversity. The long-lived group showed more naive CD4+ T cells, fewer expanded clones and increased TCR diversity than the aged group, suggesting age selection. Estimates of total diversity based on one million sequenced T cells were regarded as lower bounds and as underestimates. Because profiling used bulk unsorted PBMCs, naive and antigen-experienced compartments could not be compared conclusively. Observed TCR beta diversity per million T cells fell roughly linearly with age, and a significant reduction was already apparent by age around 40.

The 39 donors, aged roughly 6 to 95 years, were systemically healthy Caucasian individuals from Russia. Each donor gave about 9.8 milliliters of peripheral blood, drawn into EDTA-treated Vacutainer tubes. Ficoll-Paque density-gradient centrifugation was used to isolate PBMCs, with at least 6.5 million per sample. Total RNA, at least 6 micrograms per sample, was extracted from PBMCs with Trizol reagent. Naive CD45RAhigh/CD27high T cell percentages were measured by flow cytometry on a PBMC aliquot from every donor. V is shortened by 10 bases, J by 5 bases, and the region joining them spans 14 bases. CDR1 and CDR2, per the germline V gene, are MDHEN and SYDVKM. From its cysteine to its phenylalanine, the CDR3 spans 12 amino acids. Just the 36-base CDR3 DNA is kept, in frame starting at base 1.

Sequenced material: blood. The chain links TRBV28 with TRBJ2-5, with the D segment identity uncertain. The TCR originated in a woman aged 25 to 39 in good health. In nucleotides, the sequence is TGTGCCACCCAGACCCCGCGGGAGACCCAGTACTTC. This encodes CATQTPRETQYF.